Each of the 12 T cell receptor beta chains below was sequenced from the same sample in a study of blood T cells in healthy people across ages. Sample-barcoded 5' priming and a J-beta primer mix drove a second PCR of about 7 to 11 cycles. TCRdb recomputed calls from the 5' RACE reads with MiXCR, one row per CDR3 protein. The sample has 1.5 million to 1.9 million distinct CDR3 sequences; less than 45% are singletons. The specimen was blood. The receptor source for this set is a woman between 18 and 29 years old in good health.

This clonotype was seen a few times. This chain connects TRBV7-2 to TRBJ1-2; 8 nucleotides align to TRBD1. The junction had 2 bases not matched to a gene; V was cut back by 5 bases and J by 0 bases. Per the germline V gene, CDR1 is SGHTA and CDR2 is FQGNSA. CDR3 size: 14 residues. CDR3 DNA sequence: TGTGCCAGCAGCAGGACAGGGTCTAACTATGGCTACACCTTC. This sequence encodes CASSRTGSNYGYTF.

This clonotype came up a few times. The chain carries TRBV6-6 and TRBJ2-6, with D hard to call. The CDR3 extends over 15 amino acids. CDR1 is MNHNY and CDR2 is SVGAGI in the germline V gene (reference sequence). Trimming shortened V by 0 bases and J by 3 bases, and 6 bases separated the two germline ends. For the CDR3, the DNA is TGTGCCAGCAGTTACTCGAGTTTTGGGGCCAACGTCCTGACTTTC. It encodes CASSYSSFGANVLTF.

This clonotype showed up just a few times. This CDR3 reads CSVVSGNTIYF. The CDR3 DNA sequence: TGCAGCGTTGTCTCTGGAAACACCATATATTTT. The chain carries TRBV29-1 and TRBJ1-3; no firm D call. V was shortened by 4 bases and J by 0 bases, with 1 base between the two germline ends. The CDR3 runs 11 residues. Germline CDR1 is SQVTM and CDR2 is ANQGSEA.

V and J are TRBV7-2 and TRBJ2-2; D gene ambiguous. CDR1 is SGHTA and CDR2 is FQGNSA in the germline V gene. The CDR3 contains 16 residues. Trimming stripped 5 bases from V and 5 bases from J, with 18 bases between. CDR3 in DNA: TGTGCCAGCAGCGTGACATCTAACCTTAGGACCGGGGAGCTGTTTTTT. It is translated as CASSVTSNLRTGELFF.

This clonotype was found many times. This chain connects TRBV29-1 to TRBJ1-1; maybe TRBD1 (5 bases). Germline lookup yields CDR1 SQVTM and CDR2 ANQGSEA. Trimming left V 6 bases short and J 1 base short, with 9 bases between. The CDR3 contains 12 residues. In DNA form, the CDR3 reads TGCAGCGTGGGACGACAGAACACTGAAGCTTTCTTT. Its translation is CSVGRQNTEAFF.

This clonotype has a handful of counts. The CDR3 spells CASSPQGGGNQPQHF. CDR3 DNA: TGTGCCAGCAGCCCACAGGGGGGGGGCAATCAGCCCCAGCATTTT. The rearrangement uses TRBV3-1 and TRBJ1-5, with TRBD1 identical over 8 bases. The CDR3 is 15 amino acids. Trimming removed 4 bases from V and 2 bases from J; junction bases left unmatched: 4. CDR1 is LGHDT, CDR2 YNNKEL, per germline (reference sequence).

For the CDR3, the DNA is TGCAGTGCTAGAGGTGGCGAGAGCTCCTATAATTCACCCCTCCACTTT. Translation gives CSARGGESSYNSPLHF. The chain links TRBV20-1 to TRBJ1-6; D is ambiguous. V was trimmed by 1 base and J by 0 bases, leaving 10 bases between them. The CDR3 extends over 16 amino acids. Germline V gene sequence: CDR1 DFQATT, CDR2 SNEGSKA (reference sequence).

This clonotype was seen only a few times. The genes are TRBV6-5 and TRBJ1-2, with 7 positions matching TRBD1. The V gene's germline CDR1 is MNHEY and CDR2 SVGAGI. V gave up 5 bases and J gave up 4 bases; unmatched junction bases: 7. This CDR3 has 14 residues. CDR3 region: CASSPGQPSYGYTF. In nucleotides, the CDR3 is TGTGCCAGCAGTCCGGGACAGCCCTCCTATGGCTACACCTTC.

The chain combines TRBV6-1 with TRBJ2-3; TRBD2 matches 7 bases. J gave up 5 bases and V 4 bases, and 3 bases lay outside the gene matches. The CDR3 extends over 13 amino acids. Germline V CDR1 and CDR2: MNHNS, SASEGT. CDR3: CASSVLAGDTQYF. Here the CDR3 DNA reads TGTGCCAGCAGTGTATTAGCGGGAGATACGCAGTATTTT.

This clonotype appeared a few times. The rearrangement joins TRBV20-1 to TRBJ1-4; D ambiguous. This CDR3 is 13 amino acids long. In germline, CDR1 is DFQATT, CDR2 SNEGSKA (reference sequence). V gave up 6 bases and J gave up 8 bases, with 16 bases separating them. The CDR3 reads CSAAAPADEKLFF. CDR3 DNA sequence: TGCAGTGCCGCTGCTCCGGCGGACGAAAAACTGTTTTTT.

This clonotype has a count of ten or more. V and J are TRBV7-2 and TRBJ2-3; D tentatively reads TRBD1 or TRBD2 (6 bases each). The CDR3 loop spans 15 amino acids. V lost 5 bases, J lost 2 bases, and 14 bases lay in between. Germline assignment: CDR1 SGHTA and CDR2 FQGNSA. CDR3 bases: TGTGCCAGCAGCCCATGGGGGGCTGCCACAGATACGCAGTATTTT. As protein: CASSPWGAATDTQYF. The full variable domain, completed using reference TRBV7-2 and TRBJ2-3, is GAGVSQSPSNKVTEKGKDVELRCDPISGHTALYWYRQSLGQGLEFLIYFQGNSAPDKSGLPSDRFSAERTGGSVSTLTIQRTQQEDSAVYLCASSPWGAATDTQYFGPGTRLTVL.

This chain joins TRBV27 and TRBJ2-1; D uncertain. CDR3 size: 14 residues. Trimming removed 6 bases at V and 5 bases at J, with 14 bases between. Germline assignment: CDR1 MNHEY and CDR2 SMNVEV (reference sequence). The CDR3 nucleotides read TGTGCCAGCAGCGCCGGGCACGCCCACAATGAGCAGTTCTTC. It is translated as CASSAGHAHNEQFF.